What follows describes a single TCR beta chain. Its target is unknown. Sequencing used immunoSEQ multiplex PCR; TCRdb keeps in-frame clones, though not all of them. Among 15,000 to 20,000 clones, around 92% were seen once, and the ten largest hold over 8%. Pooled samples include second doses given at about 4 or 12 weeks. These data originate in a study of T cell responses to AZD1222 COVID-19 vaccine. The germline CDR1 and CDR2 sequences are LNHDA and SQIVND (reference sequence). CDR3 length: 13 amino acids. V lost 6 bases, J lost 5 bases, and 13 bases lay in between. The study's findings and limits: The repertoires were collected only after the peak T cell response.

The chain is built from TRBV19 and TRBJ2-5; a weak D match, TRBD2 (6 bases). Source: peripheral blood, taken 28 days after the second AZD1222 dose. This TCR was recovered from an adult who received the AZD1222 COVID-19 vaccine. This CDR3 is CASRTSGGETQYF. CDR3 nucleotide sequence: TGTGCCAGTAGAACCAGTGGGGGGGAGACCCAGTACTTC.